This T cell receptor beta chain was recorded in a study of T cell responses to AZD1222 COVID-19 vaccine. The method was immunoSEQ multiplex PCR; TCRdb's version includes in-frame clones alone and lacks a portion of them. This sample has about 96,000 clones, with 89% found just once. Study-level points and caveats: Clonal diversity may have been underestimated in mostly white British donors.

The CDR3 covers 11 residues. V was cut by 5 bases and J by 1 base, with 6 bases left in between. From germline, CDR1 is GTSNPN and CDR2 SVGIG (reference sequence). In the case of this clone: Antigen: not known.

The TCR originated in an adult in good health. Specimen: peripheral blood, collected on day 0 of AZD1222 vaccination. This chain joins TRBV30 and TRBJ2-7, with no clear D. The CDR3 DNA reads TGTGCCTGGGGGCTTTCCTACGAGCAGTACTTC. It specifies CAWGLSYEQYF.